One sample yielded the 26 T cell receptor beta chains listed below, sequenced in a study of beta chain features in type 1 diabetes. Study findings and constraints: Shortening that was moderate but significant affected the TCRB CDR3s of Type 1 diabetes patients in all four CD4+ subsets.

The authors reverse transcribed all of the isolated RNA, so sequencing captured expressed TCRB transcripts. Measured with immunoSEQ multiplex PCR; TCRdb has only the in-frame clones, and not every one. This table has 300,000 to 400,000 clones, over 8.5% appearing once. For these TCRs, the target antigens are not known. Sequencing input: central memory CD4+ T cells from blood. The receptor source for this set is a man aged 25-45 years with type 1 diabetes.

The V and J genes are TRBV2 and TRBJ2-5; the D gene is possibly TRBD2 (6 bases). There are 12 residues in the CDR3. Germline CDR1 SNHLY, CDR2 FYNNEI. CDR3 DNA: TGTGTCTACTCGGGGGAACTAGAGACCCAGTACTTC. Translating gives CVYSGELETQYF.

This rearrangement joins TRBV7-8 to TRBJ1-2; the match to TRBD1 covers 7 bases. Germline-derived CDR1 and CDR2 are SGHVS and FQNEAQ. V lost 4 bases to trimming and J lost 8 bases; unmatched junction nucleotides: 10. This CDR3 has 14 amino acids. In DNA form, the CDR3 reads TGTGCCAGCAGCTCAACGGAGGGGGCTGGCGGCTACACCTTC. Translating gives CASSSTEGAGGYTF.

The chain is built from TRBV2 and TRBJ2-2; 8 bases are shared with TRBD1. CDR3 length equals 14 residues. V gave up 3 bases and J gave up 6 bases; unmatched junction bases: 3. Per the germline V gene, CDR1 is SNHLY and CDR2 is FYNNEI. The DNA of the CDR3 is TGTGCCAGCAGTGAGACAGGGGTATCCGGGGAGCTGTTTTTT. This codes for CASSETGVSGELFF.

This clone showed up just a few times. The rearrangement uses TRBV7-2 and TRBJ1-2; D not resolved. V was cut by 7 bases and J by 8 bases, with 23 bases left in between. The CDR3 sequence is 15 residues long. Germline values: CDR1 SGHTA, CDR2 FQGNSA. The CDR3 spells CASTGRQPFIQGYTF. In nucleotides, the CDR3 is TGTGCCAGCACGGGTCGGCAACCCTTCATCCAAGGCTACACCTTC.

In its sample, this clone was seen many times. The chain employs TRBV7-9 and TRBJ2-1, with 13 bases fitting TRBD2. With V trimmed by 5 bases and J by 8 bases, 6 bases remained unmatched. Germline-derived CDR1 and CDR2 are SEHNR and FQNEAQ (reference sequence). This CDR3 contains 15 residues. The CDR3 region is CASSQRTSGSDEQFF. Here the CDR3 DNA reads TGTGCCAGCAGCCAAAGGACTAGCGGGAGTGATGAGCAGTTCTTC.

This clone was seen only a few times. Other DNA variants within this sample encode the same CDR3. The chain has TRBV18 and TRBJ2-7; tentative D call: TRBD2 (6 bases). V shed 1 base and J shed 7 bases, with 20 bases lying between them. Germline lookup yields CDR1 KGHSH and CDR2 LQKENI. There are 16 residues in the CDR3. Here the CDR3 DNA reads TGTGCCAGCTCACCACTAGGAGGGCTGGGGCTTGCGGAGCAGTACTTC. Encoded protein: CASSPLGGLGLAEQYF.

This clone was seen repeatedly, ten times or more. The junction and the germline gene differ at one end; a read error may be behind it. This sequence joins TRBV29-1 and TRBJ2-5, with no clear D. CDR1 SQVTM and CDR2 ANQGSEA come from the germline V gene. The CDR3 is 11 residues long. The CDR3, as DNA: TGCAGCGTTGAAGGTGTGGACGGTGGGGACTTC. Translated, it gives CSVEGVDGGDF.

This clone was seen a handful of times. Other nucleotide sequences in the sample specify the same CDR3. V gene TRBV28 combines with J gene TRBJ1-1; D is ambiguous. Trimming removed 2 bases from V and 5 bases from J, with 6 bases in between. Germline V CDR1 and CDR2: MDHEN, SYDVKM. This CDR3 region has 12 residues. The DNA for the CDR3 is TGTGCCAGCAGTTTAAGAGAGACTGAAGCTTTCTTT. Translating gives CASSLRETEAFF.

The count of this clone is one. A read error may explain this, as a much larger clone is one base away. The J gene is TRBJ1-4, the V gene TRBV11-2; D not certain. Germline lookup yields CDR1 SGHAT and CDR2 FQNNGV. V lost 0 bases and J lost 5, with 10 bases in between. This CDR3 has 15 amino acids. This CDR3 reads CASSLEVSRNEKLFF. CDR3 nucleotides: TGTGCCAGCAGCTTAGAGGTCAGCCGGAATGAAAAACTGTTTTTT.

This clone occurred a few times. This sequence joins TRBV11-2 and TRBJ1-4, with D perhaps TRBD1 (5 bases). The germline V and J ends were trimmed by 5 bases and 12 bases, with 16 bases remaining between them. Looked up from germline, CDR1 is SGHAT and CDR2 is FQNNGV. This CDR3 is 13 amino acids long. CDR3 nucleotide sequence: TGTGCCAGCAGCCTACTGGGGGTAGACGAACTGTTTTTT. Translated, it gives CASSLLGVDELFF.

V is TRBV5-1 and J is TRBJ2-2, with 8 positions matching TRBD1. The ends lost 7 bases at V and 5 bases at J; junction bases unmatched: 7. CDR3 length: 14 residues. Germline assignment: CDR1 SGHRS and CDR2 YFSETQ. The CDR3, as DNA: TGCGCCAGCGGTCCAGGGGGCTTTACCGGGGAGCTGTTTTTT. It specifies CASGPGGFTGELFF. Filled out from reference TRBV5-1 and TRBJ2-2, the complete variable domain reads KAGVTQTPRYLIKTRGQQVTLSCSPISGHRSVSWYQQTPGQGLQFLFEYFSETQRNKGNFPGRFSGRQFSNSRSEMNVSTLELGDSALYLCASGPGGFTGELFFGEGSRLTVL.

In this sample, this clone turned up a few times. This rearrangement joins TRBV5-1 to TRBJ2-6; D could derive from TRBD1 or TRBD2 (5 bases each). Germline loops: CDR1 SGHRS, CDR2 YFSETQ. V was clipped by 2 bases and J by 6 bases, with 12 bases between them. The CDR3 has 15 amino acids. CDR3 protein: CASSFGTDEANVLTF. CDR3 in DNA: TGCGCCAGCAGCTTCGGGACGGACGAGGCCAACGTCCTGACTTTC.

This chain uses TRBV10-1 with TRBJ1-1; D is undetermined. The CDR3 is made up of 11 amino acids. V was pared by 5 bases and J by 3 bases, with 4 bases between. Looked up from germline, CDR1 is WNHNN and CDR2 is SYGVQD (reference sequence). The DNA of the CDR3 is TGCGCCAGCAGTATGGACACTGAAGCTTTCTTT. It encodes CASSMDTEAFF.

This clone was seen a few times. V gene TRBV14 combines with J gene TRBJ2-5; D possibly corresponds to TRBD2 (6 bases). CDR1 SGHDN and CDR2 FVKESK come from the germline V gene. The CDR3 totals 15 residues. V was trimmed by 2 bases and J by 0 bases, leaving 10 bases between them. CDR3 in DNA: TGTGCCAGCAGCCAACACCTAGCGAACCAAGAGACCCAGTACTTC. Translation: CASSQHLANQETQYF.

This clone was counted a few times. The chain employs TRBV19 and TRBJ1-5; possible D gene TRBD1, 6 bases. CDR1 and CDR2 (germline): LNHDA, SQIVND (reference sequence). This CDR3 has 14 amino acids. Trimming removed 7 bases at V and 3 bases at J, with 13 bases between. Here the CDR3 DNA reads TGTGCCAGTAATACGGACAGTTACAATCAGCCCCAGCATTTT. Residues: CASNTDSYNQPQHF.

The gene calls are TRBV7-9 and TRBJ2-1; 12 bases fit TRBD2. Trimming removed 0 bases from V and 7 bases from J; junction bases left unmatched: 7. CDR1 and CDR2 from the germline V gene are SEHNR and FQNEAQ (reference sequence). The length of the CDR3 is 17 residues. The DNA for the CDR3 is TGTGCCAGCAGCTTAGCACTAGCGGGAGGAGTGGGTAATGAGCAGTTCTTC. It specifies CASSLALAGGVGNEQFF. The entire variable domain, with the rest obtained from reference TRBV7-9 and TRBJ2-1, is as follows: DTGVSQNPRHKITKRGQNVTFRCDPISEHNRLYWYRQTLGQGPEFLTYFQNEAQLEKSRLLSDRFSAERPKGSFSTLEIQRTEQGDSAMYLCASSLALAGGVGNEQFFGPGTRLTVL.

In regard to this clone: The junction shows a germline mismatch at one end, possibly a read error. The chain carries TRBV5-4 and TRBJ2-6, with 9 bases fitting TRBD2. Germline V gives CDR1 SGHNT, CDR2 YYREEE (reference sequence). The CDR3 extends over 16 amino acids. The CDR3 here is CASGLAGVAGANVLTF. In nucleotides, the CDR3 is TGTGCCAGCGGCTTAGCGGGAGTAGCCGGGGCCAACGTCCTGACTTTC.

This clone was counted only a few times. The rearrangement joins TRBV7-2 to TRBJ2-1; 8 bases map to TRBD2. With 1 base clipped from V and 3 bases from J, the junction kept 5 bases outside the gene matches. Germline CDR1 reads SGHTA; CDR2 reads FQGNSA. CDR3 size: 16 residues. Written as DNA, the CDR3 is TGTGCCAGCAGCTTAGGGGGACTAGGAATCTACAATGAGCAGTTCTTC. Translation: CASSLGGLGIYNEQFF. The full variable domain, its missing parts supplied by reference TRBV7-2 and TRBJ2-1, is GAGVSQSPSNKVTEKGKDVELRCDPISGHTALYWYRQSLGQGLEFLIYFQGNSAPDKSGLPSDRFSAERTGGSVSTLTIQRTQQEDSAVYLCASSLGGLGIYNEQFFGPGTRLTVL.

The chain joins TRBV5-1 to TRBJ2-5; 12 positions match TRBD1. V shed 1 base, J shed 9 bases, and the junction held 7 bases outside the gene matches. From germline, CDR1 is SGHRS and CDR2 YFSETQ. The CDR3 loop spans 15 amino acids. The DNA for the CDR3 is TGCGCCAGCAGCTTGTTGGGGACAGGGGGCGCGGCCCAGTACTTC. This sequence encodes CASSLLGTGGAAQYF.

This clone was counted between two and nine times. A much larger clone differs by one base, so this may be a read error. This sample also contains other DNA sequences that code for the same CDR3. The V and J genes are TRBV7-9 and TRBJ2-7, with 10 bases lining up with TRBD1. The ends lost 3 bases at V and 1 base at J; junction bases unmatched: 0. Germline CDR1 and CDR2: SEHNR and FQNEAQ (reference sequence). The CDR3 spans 14 residues. The CDR3 is CASSLDRGSYEQYF. In nucleotides, the CDR3 is TGTGCCAGCAGCTTGGACAGGGGGTCCTACGAGCAGTACTTC. Based on the CDR3 plus reference TRBV7-9 and TRBJ2-7, the full variable domain is DTGVSQNPRHKITKRGQNVTFRCDPISEHNRLYWYRQTLGQGPEFLTYFQNEAQLEKSRLLSDRFSAERPKGSFSTLEIQRTEQGDSAMYLCASSLDRGSYEQYFGPGTRLTVT.

This clone was seen more than once but under ten times. V gene TRBV7-9 combines with J gene TRBJ1-2; 7 positions agree with TRBD1. The CDR3 is 15 amino acids. The trim removed 5 bases at V and 7 bases at J, leaving 13 bases unmatched. CDR1 SEHNR and CDR2 FQNEAQ come from the germline V gene (reference sequence). CDR3 sequence (DNA): TGTGCCAGCAGCCAAGAGAAGTCAGGGGGACGTGGCTACACCTTC. It is translated as CASSQEKSGGRGYTF. The full variable domain, its missing parts supplied by reference TRBV7-9 and TRBJ1-2, is DTGVSQNPRHKITKRGQNVTFRCDPISEHNRLYWYRQTLGQGPEFLTYFQNEAQLEKSRLLSDRFSAERPKGSFSTLEIQRTEQGDSAMYLCASSQEKSGGRGYTFGSGTRLTVV.

V is TRBV6-1 and J is TRBJ2-4; maybe TRBD1 (6 bases). V lost 8 bases and J 8 bases, leaving 16 bases between the germline ends. The CDR3 has 13 amino acids. The germline V gene encodes CDR1 MNHNS and CDR2 SASEGT. The CDR3, as DNA: TGTGCCAGCCGCTCTCGGGCAGGGGACATTCAGTACTTC. Protein product: CASRSRAGDIQYF.

Only a few counts were recorded for this clone. V usage is TRBV5-1 and J usage is TRBJ2-6; D is perhaps TRBD1 (6 bases). The V gene's germline CDR1 is SGHRS and CDR2 YFSETQ. The CDR3 has 18 residues. The germline V and J ends were trimmed by 1 base and 0 bases, with 14 bases remaining between them. The CDR3 protein is CASSLISQQGSGANVLTF. DNA for the CDR3: TGCGCCAGCAGCTTGATCTCCCAACAGGGCTCTGGGGCCAACGTCCTGACTTTC.

The chain links TRBV20-1 to TRBJ2-7; D remains unclear. CDR1 and CDR2 (germline): DFQATT, SNEGSKA (reference sequence). The V end was cut by 6 bases, the J end by 6 bases, with 12 bases between. The CDR3 contains 11 residues. For the CDR3, the DNA is TGCAGTGCCTTGCCGTCGGGCGAGCAGTACTTC. This translates into CSALPSGEQYF.

This clone showed up just a few times. The genes are TRBV5-1 and TRBJ1-6; D not resolved. Germline assignment: CDR1 SGHRS and CDR2 YFSETQ. V was shortened by 1 base and J by 7 bases, with 6 bases between the two germline ends. The CDR3 contains 13 residues. Here the CDR3 DNA reads TGCGCCAGCAGCTTGAGGGAGAATTCACCCCTCCACTTT. It yields the protein CASSLRENSPLHF.

This clone was counted many times. The CDR3 reads CASSFNRDTEAFF. CDR3 in DNA: TGTGCCAGCAGCTTCAACCGGGACACTGAAGCTTTCTTT. V and J are TRBV7-9 and TRBJ1-1; D call uncertain. The germline V gene has CDR1 SEHNR and CDR2 FQNEAQ (reference sequence). The length of the CDR3 is 13 residues. The V and J ends lost 3 bases and 3 bases respectively, with 8 bases between them.